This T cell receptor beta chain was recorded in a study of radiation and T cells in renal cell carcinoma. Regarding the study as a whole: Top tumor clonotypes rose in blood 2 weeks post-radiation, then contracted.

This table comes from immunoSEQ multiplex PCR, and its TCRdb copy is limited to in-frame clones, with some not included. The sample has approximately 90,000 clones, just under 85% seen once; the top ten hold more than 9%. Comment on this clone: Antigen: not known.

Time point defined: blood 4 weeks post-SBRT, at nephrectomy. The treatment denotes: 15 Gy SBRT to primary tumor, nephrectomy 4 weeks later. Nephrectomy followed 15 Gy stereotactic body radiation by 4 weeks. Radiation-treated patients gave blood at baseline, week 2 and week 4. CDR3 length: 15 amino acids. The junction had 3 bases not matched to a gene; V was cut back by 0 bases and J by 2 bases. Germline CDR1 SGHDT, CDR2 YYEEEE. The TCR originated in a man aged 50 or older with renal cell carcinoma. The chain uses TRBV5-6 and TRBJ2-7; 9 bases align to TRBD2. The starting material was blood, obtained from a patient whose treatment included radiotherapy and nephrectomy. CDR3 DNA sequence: TGTGCCAGCAGCTTGGAGCTAGCGGGACCCTACGAGCAGTACTTC. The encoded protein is CASSLELAGPYEQYF.